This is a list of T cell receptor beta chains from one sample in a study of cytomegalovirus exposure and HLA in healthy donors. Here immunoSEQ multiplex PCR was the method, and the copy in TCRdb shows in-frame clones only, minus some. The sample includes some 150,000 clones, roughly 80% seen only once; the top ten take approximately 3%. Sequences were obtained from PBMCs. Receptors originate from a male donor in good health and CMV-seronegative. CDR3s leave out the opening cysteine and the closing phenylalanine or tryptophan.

CDR3: ASSGKGYNEQF
J: TRBJ2-1
V: TRBV7-9

CDR3: AWSSGSIEQY
J: TRBJ2-7
V: TRBV30

CDR3: ASSLVGENTEAF
J: TRBJ1-1
V: TRBV5-1

CDR3: SVVDREDGYT
J: TRBJ1-2
V: TRBV29-1

CDR3: ASSLGTGGSYEQY
J: TRBJ2-7
V: TRBV7-6

CDR3: ASSLSDRGLTEAF
J: TRBJ1-1
V: TRBV27

CDR3: ASRDDRGTDTQY
J: TRBJ2-3
V: TRBV4-3

CDR3: ASSSGTGRLNTEAF
J: TRBJ1-1
V: TRBV11-2

CDR3: ASTRTGGSYNEQF
J: TRBJ2-1
V: TRBV6-6

CDR3: ASSDGPGDEQY
J: TRBJ2-7
V: TRBV13

CDR3: ASRWGQGPYEQY
J: NA
V: TRBV6-5

CDR3: ASSQFGTGRAF
J: TRBJ1-1
V: TRBV6-5

CDR3: ASSPTSAGTQY
J: TRBJ2-5
V: TRBV6-5

CDR3: ASSGSGNEQF
J: TRBJ2-1
V: TRBV9

CDR3: ASTSIGQGAGYGYT
J: TRBJ1-2
V: TRBV4-1

CDR3: ASSPRQGAQMNTEAF
J: TRBJ1-1
V: TRBV18

CDR3: ASSDPSSGANVLT
J: TRBJ2-6
V: TRBV2

CDR3: ASSPRLASDNEQF
J: TRBJ2-1
V: TRBV9

CDR3: ASSLGQVANTGELF
J: TRBJ2-2
V: TRBV7-2

CDR3: ASRAPNTGELF
J: TRBJ2-2
V: TRBV5-1

CDR3: ASSLGAVNQPQH
J: TRBJ1-5
V: TRBV7-9

CDR3: ASSVGDSGEETQY
J: TRBJ2-5
V: TRBV9

CDR3: ASSATSGEGVYGYT
J: TRBJ1-2
V: TRBV9

CDR3: ASSLPGVNEQF
J: TRBJ2-1
V: TRBV5-1

CDR3: ASSYSQGVGEAF
J: TRBJ1-1
V: TRBV6-5

CDR3: ASSPFGGEESYGYT
J: TRBJ1-2
V: TRBV2

CDR3: ASSQDSLRGDEQF
J: TRBJ2-1
V: TRBV14

CDR3: ASSLVDRGLDEQY
J: TRBJ2-7
V: TRBV11-2

CDR3: ASSAGTVGTYEQY
J: TRBJ2-7
V: TRBV9